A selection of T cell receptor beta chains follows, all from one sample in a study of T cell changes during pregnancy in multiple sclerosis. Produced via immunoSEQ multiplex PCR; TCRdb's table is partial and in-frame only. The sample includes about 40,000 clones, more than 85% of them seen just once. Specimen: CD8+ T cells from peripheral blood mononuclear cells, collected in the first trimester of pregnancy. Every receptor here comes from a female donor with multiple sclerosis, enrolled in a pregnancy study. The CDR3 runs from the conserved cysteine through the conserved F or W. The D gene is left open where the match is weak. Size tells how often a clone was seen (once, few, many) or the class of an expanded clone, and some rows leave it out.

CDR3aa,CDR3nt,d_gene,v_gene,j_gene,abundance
CASSIRDRVDTDTQYF,TGTGCCAGCAGTATCCGGGACAGGGTCGACACAGATACGCAGTATTTT,TRBD1,TRBV2,TRBJ2-3,NA
CASSPIQGPNEKLFF,TGTGCCAGCAGCCCTATACAGGGGCCTAATGAAAAACTGTTTTTT,TRBD1,TRBV7-9,TRBJ1-4,NA
CASSFGTGSNSPLHF,TGTGCCAGCAGCTTTGGGACAGGGTCTAATTCACCCCTCCACTTT,TRBD1,TRBV5-6,TRBJ1-6,NA
CASSFGTNTYEQYF,TGTGCCAGCAGCTTCGGGACTAACACCTACGAGCAGTACTTC,TRBD2,TRBV5-4,TRBJ2-7,NA
CASSLRGTSGGEQFF,TGTGCCAGCAGCTTACGTGGGACTAGCGGGGGGGAGCAGTTCTTC,TRBD2,TRBV7-3,TRBJ2-1,NA
CASSESRGAYAQYF,TGTGCCAGCAGTGAAAGTCGGGGGGCCTACGCGCAGTACTTC,NA,TRBV6-1,TRBJ2-7,NA
CASSLNEIDTQYF,TGTGCCAGCAGTTTAAATGAGATAGATACGCAGTATTTT,NA,TRBV27,TRBJ2-3,NA
CASSLGGGAGGRYGYTF,TGTGCCAGCAGCTTAGGCGGGGGGGCAGGGGGACGCTATGGCTACACCTTC,TRBD1,TRBV13,TRBJ1-2,NA
CASSGGQGSSYEQYF,TGTGCCAGCAGCGGCGGACAGGGGAGCTCCTACGAGCAGTACTTC,TRBD1,TRBV5-4,TRBJ2-7,NA
CASSPGSYGYTF,TGTGCCAGTAGTCCCGGGTCCTATGGCTACACCTTC,NA,TRBV19,TRBJ1-2,NA
CASSLDSSLSTEAFF,TGTGCCAGCAGTTTGGACAGCTCCTTGAGCACTGAAGCTTTCTTT,NA,TRBV27,TRBJ1-1,NA
CASSSGGLVRDSSYNEQFF,TGTGCCAGCAGCTCAGGAGGCTTGGTCCGGGATAGCTCCTACAATGAGCAGTTCTTC,NA,TRBV7-8,TRBJ2-1,NA
CASSLESGDTQYF,TGTGCCAGCAGCCTAGAATCGGGGGATACGCAGTATTTT,NA,TRBV13,TRBJ2-3,NA
CASSSGVSNEQFF,TGTGCCAGCAGCTCGGGAGTCTCCAATGAGCAGTTCTTC,NA,TRBV7-8,TRBJ2-1,once
CASSSRWGGLDTQYF,TGCGCCAGCAGCTCCAGATGGGGGGGGCTCGATACGCAGTATTTT,NA,TRBV5-1,TRBJ2-3,NA
CASSFRTSGYQETQYF,TGTGCCAGCAGCTTTCGGACTAGCGGGTACCAAGAGACCCAGTACTTC,TRBD2,TRBV7-9,TRBJ2-5,NA
CAWSVPAGGNQPQHF,TGTGCCTGGAGTGTACCGGCGGGAGGCAATCAGCCCCAGCATTTT,NA,TRBV30,TRBJ1-5,NA
CASSPFNGGAYNEQFF,TGTGCCAGCTCACCATTTAACGGGGGGGCCTACAATGAGCAGTTCTTC,TRBD2,TRBV18,TRBJ2-1,NA
CASSDRDDEQYF,TGCGCCAGCAGTGACAGGGATGACGAGCAGTACTTC,NA,TRBV10-1,TRBJ2-7,NA
CASSMGQGASNEQFF,TGTGCCAGTAGTATGGGCCAGGGGGCTTCGAATGAGCAGTTCTTC,TRBD1,TRBV19,TRBJ2-1,NA
CARKGWGTDTQYF,TGTGCCAGAAAGGGGTGGGGCACAGATACGCAGTATTTT,NA,TRBV2,TRBJ2-3,NA
CASSLGGLAPLHF,TGTGCCAGCAGCTTAGGAGGGCTCGCACCCCTCCACTTT,NA,TRBV7-3,TRBJ1-6,NA
CASLGLRNEQFF,TGTGCCAGCCTGGGACTTCGCAATGAGCAGTTCTTC,NA,TRBV2,TRBJ2-1,NA
CASSSGQHYEQYF,TGTGCCAGCAGTTCGGGACAGCACTACGAGCAGTACTTC,TRBD1,TRBV27,TRBJ2-7,NA
CATSRDGSGDTDTQYF,TGTGCCACCAGCAGAGATGGTAGCGGGGACACAGATACGCAGTATTTT,TRBD2,TRBV15,TRBJ2-3,NA
CASSLGQGFDGYTF,TGTGCCAGCAGCTTGGGACAGGGGTTCGATGGCTACACCTTC,TRBD1,TRBV7-3,TRBJ1-2,once
CASSVSDRNTIYF,TGTGCCAGCAGTGTTTCGGACAGAAACACCATATATTTT,NA,TRBV2,TRBJ1-3,NA
CASSLEGVGALAKNIQYF,TGTGCCAGCAGCTTAGAGGGTGTAGGGGCCCTAGCCAAAAACATTCAGTACTTC,NA,TRBV7-6,TRBJ2-4,NA
CTSSQPPPKLHF,TGCACCAGCAGCCAACCACCCCCTAAACTCCACTTT,NA,TRBV1,TRBJ1-6,NA
CASSAHRNTEAFF,TGTGCCAGCAGTGCTCATAGGAACACTGAAGCTTTCTTT,NA,TRBV25-1,TRBJ1-1,NA
CASSQDQTGNTEAFF,TGCGCCAGCAGCCAAGATCAGACGGGTAACACTGAAGCTTTCTTT,NA,TRBV4-1,TRBJ1-1,NA
CASSLAQGEQFF,TGTGCCAGCAGCTTAGCTCAGGGTGAGCAGTTCTTC,NA,TRBV7-6,TRBJ2-1,once
CASSQVGTSDEQYF,TGCGCCAGCAGCCAAGTAGGGACTAGCGACGAGCAGTACTTC,TRBD2,TRBV4-1,TRBJ2-7,NA
CASSTGLSYEQYF,TGTGCCAGCAGCACCGGACTCTCCTACGAGCAGTACTTC,NA,TRBV13,TRBJ2-7,NA
CASRGLDSYAQYF,TGTGCCAGCAGGGGACTGGATTCCTACGCGCAGTACTTC,NA,TRBV14,TRBJ2-7,NA
CASSPPRGQIPNEAFF,TGTGCCAGCAGCCCGCCCCGGGGACAGATACCCAATGAAGCTTTCTTT,TRBD1,TRBV11-2,TRBJ1-1,NA
CASSEPYGNYGYTF,TGTGCCAGCAGTGAACCCTACGGGAACTATGGCTACACCTTC,NA,TRBV25-1,TRBJ1-2,NA
CASSVEEVWGSNYGYTF,TGTGCCAGCAGCGTAGAAGAAGTCTGGGGCAGCAACTATGGCTACACCTTC,NA,TRBV9,TRBJ1-2,NA
CATGGGQREKLFF,TGTGCCACCGGGGGGGGGCAGCGCGAAAAACTGTTTTTT,NA,TRBV15,TRBJ1-4,NA
CAISESTGREKTQYF,TGTGCCATCAGTGAGTCGACAGGCCGTGAAAAGACCCAGTACTTC,NA,TRBV10-3,TRBJ2-5,once
CASSYGGALDEQYF,TGTGCCAGCTCCTACGGGGGGGCTCTGGACGAGCAGTACTTC,TRBD2,TRBV9,TRBJ2-7,NA
CASSTPRQGSNQPQHF,TGTGCCAGTAGTACGCCCCGACAGGGAAGCAATCAGCCCCAGCATTTT,TRBD1,TRBV19,TRBJ1-5,NA
CASSTYGGFDIQYF,TGTGCCAGCAGCACATACGGGGGGTTCGACATTCAGTACTTC,TRBD2,TRBV5-4,TRBJ2-4,NA
CALQGGYTF,TGTGCCTTACAGGGAGGCTACACCTTC,NA,TRBV6-1,TRBJ1-2,NA
CASSDSTGGNEQFF,TGTGCCAGCAGTGACTCGACAGGGGGCAATGAGCAGTTCTTC,TRBD1,TRBV6-4,TRBJ2-1,few
CASSLGLAGSLAGELFF,TGTGCCAGCAGCTTAGGGCTAGCGGGGTCGTTGGCCGGGGAGCTGTTTTTT,TRBD2,TRBV7-2,TRBJ2-2,NA
CASSEGGGAKTQYF,TGTGCCAGCAGTGAAGGCGGGGGGGCAAAGACCCAGTACTTC,TRBD2,TRBV2,TRBJ2-5,once
CASSGAGPYMGYTF,TGTGCCAGCAGCGGGGCGGGACCATACATGGGCTACACCTTC,NA,TRBV7-6,TRBJ1-2,once
CASSPLAGGPQGANVLTF,TGTGCCAGCAGCCCCCTAGCGGGGGGGCCGCAAGGGGCCAACGTCCTGACTTTC,TRBD2,TRBV7-2,TRBJ2-6,NA
CASSGQYETQYF,TGTGCCAGCAGCGGTCAGTATGAGACCCAGTACTTC,NA,TRBV5-4,TRBJ2-5,once
CASSYWGGSDTQYF,TGTGCCAGCAGTTACTGGGGGGGGAGCGATACGCAGTATTTT,TRBD2,TRBV6-6,TRBJ2-3,NA
CASRESPYSPLHF,TGTGCCAGCAGAGAGAGCCCGTATTCACCCCTCCACTTT,NA,TRBV28,TRBJ1-6,NA
CASSSSGTGMTYEQYF,TGTGCCAGCAGTTCCTCCGGGACAGGGATGACGTACGAGCAGTACTTC,TRBD1,TRBV27,TRBJ2-7,NA